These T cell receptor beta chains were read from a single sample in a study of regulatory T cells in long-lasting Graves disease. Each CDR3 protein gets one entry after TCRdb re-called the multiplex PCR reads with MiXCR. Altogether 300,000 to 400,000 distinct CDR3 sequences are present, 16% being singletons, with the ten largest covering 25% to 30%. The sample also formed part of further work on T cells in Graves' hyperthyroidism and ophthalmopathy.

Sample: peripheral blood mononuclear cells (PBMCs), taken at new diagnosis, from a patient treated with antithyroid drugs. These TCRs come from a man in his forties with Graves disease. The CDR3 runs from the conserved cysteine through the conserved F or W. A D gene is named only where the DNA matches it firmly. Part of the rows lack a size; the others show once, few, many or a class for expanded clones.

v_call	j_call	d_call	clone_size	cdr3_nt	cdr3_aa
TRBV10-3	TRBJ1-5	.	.	TGTGCCATCAGTGATCACGGTGGCAGCAATCAGCCCCAGCATTTT	CAISDHGGSNQPQHF
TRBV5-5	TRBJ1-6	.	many	TGTGCCAGCAGCTTGGATTGGAATTCACCCCTCCACTTT	CASSLDWNSPLHF
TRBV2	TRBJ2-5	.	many	TGTGCCAGCAGTGGATCCGGGACGAGGGGGGGAGAGACCCAGTACTTC	CASSGSGTRGGETQYF
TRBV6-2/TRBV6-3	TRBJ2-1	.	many	TGTGCCAGCAGTGAATTAACTGGGGGGGCCTACTCCTACAATGAGCAGTTCTTC	CASSELTGGAYSYNEQFF
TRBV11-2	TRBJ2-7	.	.	TGTGCCAGCAGCTTAACTAGCTACTCCTACGAGCAGTACTTC	CASSLTSYSYEQYF
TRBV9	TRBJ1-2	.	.	TGTGCCAGCAGCGTAGCTTGGGGAGGCGGCTACACCTTC	CASSVAWGGGYTF
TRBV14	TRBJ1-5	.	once	TGTGCCAGCAGCCGCCACTCCCGGCAGGGGATTAGCAATCAGCCCCAGCATTTT	CASSRHSRQGISNQPQHF
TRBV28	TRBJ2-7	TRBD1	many	TGTGCCAGCAGTCCGGACAGGTCAGTCTACGAGCAGTACTTC	CASSPDRSVYEQYF
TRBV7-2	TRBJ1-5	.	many	TGTGCCAGCAGCCCAACGAGCGGGAGCAATCAGCCCCAGCATTTT	CASSPTSGSNQPQHF
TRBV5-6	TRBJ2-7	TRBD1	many	TGTGCCAGCAGCATAACCGGGACAGGCTACGAGCAGTACTTC	CASSITGTGYEQYF
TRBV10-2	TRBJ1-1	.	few	TGCGCCAGCAGTGAGTCGCTGGCGAACACTGAAGCTTTCTTT	CASSESLANTEAFF
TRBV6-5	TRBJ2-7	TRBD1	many	TGTGCCAGCAGTTACTCGGGACAGGGGGAGGACGAGCAGTACTTC	CASSYSGQGEDEQYF
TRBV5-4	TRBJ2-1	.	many	TGTGCCAGCAGCCCCGAGGAGGGCCTACCCTACAATGAGCAGTTCTTC	CASSPEEGLPYNEQFF
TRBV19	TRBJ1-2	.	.	TGTGCCAGTACCGAAGGGGGAGGGACTGCCTATGGCTACACCTTC	CASTEGGGTAYGYTF
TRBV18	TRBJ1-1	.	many	TGTGCCAGCTCAGTCGTTTTCGCCGACGACACTGAAGCTTTCTTT	CASSVVFADDTEAFF
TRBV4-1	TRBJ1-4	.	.	TGCGCCAGCAGCCAAGATGACAGGATTAATGAAAAACTGTTTTTT	CASSQDDRINEKLFF
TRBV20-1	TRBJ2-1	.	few	TGCAGTGCTATCCCCTGGAGGAGCTCCTACAATGAGCAGTTCTTC	CSAIPWRSSYNEQFF
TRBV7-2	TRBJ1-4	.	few	TGTGCCAGCAGCTTAGAAGGCGGACTACTGTTTTTT	CASSLEGGLLFF
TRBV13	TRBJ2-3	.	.	TGTGCCAGCAGCCCCAGACAGCTTAGCACAGATACGCAGTATTTT	CASSPRQLSTDTQYF
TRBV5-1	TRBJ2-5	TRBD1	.	TGCGCCAGCAGCACCCAGGGACAGGGGGAGACCCAGTACTTC	CASSTQGQGETQYF
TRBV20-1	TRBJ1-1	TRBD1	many	TGCAGTGCTTCCCGGACAGGGTGGACTGAAGCTTTCTTT	CSASRTGWTEAFF
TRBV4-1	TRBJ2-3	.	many	TGCGCCAGCAGCCAGAGGCTAGCGTTACCTAGCACAGATACGCAGTATTTT	CASSQRLALPSTDTQYF
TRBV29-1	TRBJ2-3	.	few	TGCAGCGTTGAGCGGGGCATTGGGGCAGATACGCAGTATTTT	CSVERGIGADTQYF
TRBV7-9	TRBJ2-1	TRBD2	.	TGTGCCAGCAGCTTTACTAGCGGGGGCTTAGGTGAGCAGTTCTTC	CASSFTSGGLGEQFF
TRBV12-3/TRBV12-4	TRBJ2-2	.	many	TGTGCCAGCATTCTAACCGGGGAGCTGTTTTTT	CASILTGELFF
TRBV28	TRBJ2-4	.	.	TGTGCCAGCAGTTTACGGGGCAGACCAGCCAAAAACATTCAGTACTTC	CASSLRGRPAKNIQYF
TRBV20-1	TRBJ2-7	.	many	TGCAGTGCTAGAAAGGACGGAGGCTACGAGCAGTACTTC	CSARKDGGYEQYF
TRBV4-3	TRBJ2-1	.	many	TGCGCCAGCAGCCAAGACATCTCGTCCTACAATGAGCAGTTCTTC	CASSQDISSYNEQFF
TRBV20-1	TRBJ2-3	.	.	TGCAGTGCTGATGGGGGTTTCACAGATACGCAGTATTTT	CSADGGFTDTQYF
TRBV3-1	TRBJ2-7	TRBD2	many	TGTGCCAGCAGCCGCTGGACTAGCGGGGGGGCACGGTTTGGCGAGCAGTACTTC	CASSRWTSGGARFGEQYF
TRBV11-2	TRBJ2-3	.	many	TGTGCCAGCAGCTCAGGACGGACTATATATACGCAGTATTTT	CASSSGRTIYTQYF
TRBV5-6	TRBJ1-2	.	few	TGTGCCAGCAGCAGGGGGACGGGTAACTATGGCTACACCTTC	CASSRGTGNYGYTF
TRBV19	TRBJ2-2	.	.	TGTGCCAGTATAGAGGCAGGATGGGTCGGGGAGCTGTTTTTT	CASIEAGWVGELFF
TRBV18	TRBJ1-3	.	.	TGTGCCAGCTCACCAGGGGCAAACACCATATATTTT	CASSPGANTIYF
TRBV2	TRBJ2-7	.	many	TGTGCCAGCAGTGAGAGGGGACCAGCCTACGAGCAGTACTTC	CASSERGPAYEQYF
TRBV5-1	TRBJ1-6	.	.	TGCGCCAGCAGCTTGTCTCTGATGGCAGGAAGCTCCTATAATTCACCCCTCCACTTT	CASSLSLMAGSSYNSPLHF
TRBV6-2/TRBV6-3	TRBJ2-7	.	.	TGTGCCAGCAGATCGACCCCGAACGGCGCGCTCTCCTACGAGCAGTACTTC	CASRSTPNGALSYEQYF
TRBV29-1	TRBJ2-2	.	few	TGCAGCGTTGAAGGAAACACCGGGGAGCTGTTTTTT	CSVEGNTGELFF
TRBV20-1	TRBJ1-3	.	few	TGCAGTGCTACCAGACAGTCCTTGGGTGGAAACACCATATATTTT	CSATRQSLGGNTIYF
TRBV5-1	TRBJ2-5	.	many	TGCGCCAGCAGCTTTCAAGGGGCCGGAGAGACCCAGTACTTC	CASSFQGAGETQYF
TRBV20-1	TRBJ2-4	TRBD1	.	TGCAGTGCTAGGGACAGGGGAGCCAAAAACATTCAGTACTTC	CSARDRGAKNIQYF
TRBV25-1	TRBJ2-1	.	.	TGTGCCAGCAGTGGGGCAGATTGGCGTGAGCAGTTCTTC	CASSGADWREQFF
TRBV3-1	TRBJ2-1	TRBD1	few	TGTGCCAGCAGCCCCACAGGGGGCGGTGAGCAGTTCTTC	CASSPTGGGEQFF
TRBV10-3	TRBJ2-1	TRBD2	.	TGTGCCATCAGTGAACCGGGGGGGTTACCCAATGAGCAGTTCTTC	CAISEPGGLPNEQFF
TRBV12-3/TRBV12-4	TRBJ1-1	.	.	TGTGCCAGCACGATAACAGGGAAGAACACTGAAGCTTTCTTT	CASTITGKNTEAFF
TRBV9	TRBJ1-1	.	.	TGTGCCAGCAGCCCCTGGGGGTCCCCTGAAGCTTTCTTT	CASSPWGSPEAFF
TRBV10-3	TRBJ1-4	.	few	TGTGCCATCAGTGATACGGATGGTGGTAATGAAAAACTGTTTTTT	CAISDTDGGNEKLFF
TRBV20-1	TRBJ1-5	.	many	TGCAGTGCTCGCACGAGCAATCAGCCCCAGCATTTT	CSARTSNQPQHF
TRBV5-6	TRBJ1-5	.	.	TGTGCCAGCAGCTTGGGGATGACTCCCGGGTGGCCCCAGCATTTT	CASSLGMTPGWPQHF
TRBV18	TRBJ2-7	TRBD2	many	TGTGCCAGCTCACCCGCATTAGCGGGGACCTACGAGCAGTACTTC	CASSPALAGTYEQYF
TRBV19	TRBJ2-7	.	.	TGTGCCAGTACCGACACCGGTCGGGCAGGGATGTTCGAGCAGTACTTC	CASTDTGRAGMFEQYF
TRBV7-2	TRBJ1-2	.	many	TGTGCCAGCAGCTTAGTGCAGGACTCCTCGCGGGGCTACACCTTC	CASSLVQDSSRGYTF
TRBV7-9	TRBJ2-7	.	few	TGTGCCAGCAGCTTAGCGCTTATCCCCTACGAGCAGTACTTC	CASSLALIPYEQYF
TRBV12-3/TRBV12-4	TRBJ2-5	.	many	TGTGCCAGCAGTTTAGGTCTACGAGAGACCCAGTACTTC	CASSLGLRETQYF
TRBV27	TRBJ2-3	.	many	TGTGCCAGCAGCCGACGGGGGTCGAGGGATACGCAGTATTTT	CASSRRGSRDTQYF